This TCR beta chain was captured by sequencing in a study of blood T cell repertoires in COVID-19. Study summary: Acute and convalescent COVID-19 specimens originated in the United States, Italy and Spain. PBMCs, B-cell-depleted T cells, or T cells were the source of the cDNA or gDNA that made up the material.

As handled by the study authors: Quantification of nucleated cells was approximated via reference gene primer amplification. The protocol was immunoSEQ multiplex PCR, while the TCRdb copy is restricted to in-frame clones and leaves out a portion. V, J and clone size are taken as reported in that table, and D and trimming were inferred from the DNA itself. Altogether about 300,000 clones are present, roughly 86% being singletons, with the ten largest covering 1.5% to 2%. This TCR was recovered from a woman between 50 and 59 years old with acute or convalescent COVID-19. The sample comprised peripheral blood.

CDR3 nucleotides: TGTGCCAGCAGCCCACCCGGGACAGACCAAGAGACCCAGTACTTC. Its translation is CASSPPGTDQETQYF. The rearrangement links TRBV7-9 to TRBJ2-5; 7 positions match TRBD1. Germline CDR1 and CDR2: SEHNR and FQNEAQ (reference sequence). After removal of 5 bases from V and 0 bases from J, the junction contained 6 bases not matched to a gene. CDR3 size: 15 residues. The full variable domain, rest sourced from reference TRBV7-9 and TRBJ2-5, is DTGVSQNPRHKITKRGQNVTFRCDPISEHNRLYWYRQTLGQGPEFLTYFQNEAQLEKSRLLSDRFSAERPKGSFSTLEIQRTEQGDSAMYLCASSPPGTDQETQYFGPGTRLLVL.